The clone carrying this T cell receptor beta chain was recorded a few times. Its cognate antigen is unknown. The V gene end was trimmed by 5 bases and the J gene end by 0 bases; junction bases not matched to a gene: 8. The germline gives CDR1 SQVTM, CDR2 ANQGSEA. This CDR3 region has 16 residues. These data originate in a study of blood T cells in healthy people across ages. The overall study: Template switching captured about one barcoded beta molecule per two T cells. General study results and limits: In long-lived donors, naive CD4+ cell counts and diversity exceeded those of aged donors.

The total RNA that was extracted per sample amounted to at least 6 micrograms. A sample-barcoded 5' primer and a J-beta primer mix were used in a second PCR of about 7 to 12 cycles. A template-switch adaptor containing 12 random nucleotides labeled each cDNA molecule. TCRdb itself ran the 5' RACE reads through MiXCR, one entry per CDR3 protein. The data show 1,300,000 or so distinct CDR3 sequences, approximately 59% seen once. Sequencing used blood. This sequence was found in a man in his late teens or twenties in good health. This rearrangement joins TRBV29-1 to TRBJ1-3, with 9 nucleotides matching TRBD1. Here the CDR3 DNA reads TGCAGCGTTTCCACGACAGGGGGACTCTCTGGAAACACCATATATTTT. Its translation is CSVSTTGGLSGNTIYF.